Listed below are T cell receptor beta chains from one sample, sequenced in a study of cytomegalovirus exposure and HLA in healthy donors. Generated by immunoSEQ multiplex PCR, the TCRdb table keeps only in-frame clones and is missing some. The sample shows 93,000 or so clones, approximately 64% of them seen only once. Sequenced sample: PBMCs. The receptors originated from a woman aged 50 to 60 in good health and CMV-seronegative. CDR3s include the opening cysteine and the closing phenylalanine or tryptophan. The D gene is left open where the match is weak. Clone size is stated in some rows and not others, as once, few, many or a class when expanded.

V,D,size,J,DNA,CDR3
TRBV30,TRBD2,.,TRBJ2-6,TGTGCCTGGAGTCGGCGGGGGAGCGGGGCCAACGTCCTGACTTTC,CAWSRRGSGANVLTF
TRBV5-1,.,.,TRBJ2-5,TGCGCCAGCAGTCGGAGGGGAGTTCGGGAGACCCAGTACTTC,CASSRRGVRETQYF
TRBV19,.,.,TRBJ1-1,TGTGCCAGTAGCTCCCAGGCGTGGGACACTGAAGCTTTCTTT,CASSSQAWDTEAFF
TRBV28,TRBD1,.,TRBJ1-5,TGTGCCAGCAGTTTTAGGGGGCTGGGGCAGCCCCAGCATTTT,CASSFRGLGQPQHF
TRBV19,.,.,TRBJ1-2,TGTGCCAGTAGTATCGGCAGGTCCCATGGCTACACCTTC,CASSIGRSHGYTF
TRBV7-2,.,few,TRBJ1-5,TGTGCCAGCTCCGGCAGGGTGGATCAGCCCCAGCATTTT,CASSGRVDQPQHF
TRBV7-8,TRBD1,.,TRBJ1-4,TGTGCCAGCAGCTCAGACAGGGCCGCCGTTAGGGAACTGTTTTTT,CASSSDRAAVRELFF
TRBV19,TRBD2,.,TRBJ2-1,TGTGCCAGTAGTATGAATAGCGGGAGGGTATACAATGAGCAGTTCTTC,CASSMNSGRVYNEQFF
TRBV7-9,.,once,TRBJ2-1,TGTGCCAGCAGCCCCCGAGGGAGCTCCTACAATGAGCAGTTCTTC,CASSPRGSSYNEQFF
TRBV2,TRBD1,.,TRBJ2-3,TGTGCCAGCACCGGACAGGGGTACACAGATACGCAGTATTTT,CASTGQGYTDTQYF
TRBV19,TRBD2,.,TRBJ2-1,TGTGCCAGTAAGCGGGATTGGCGGGAGGTAAGGGACAATGAGCAGTTCTTC,CASKRDWREVRDNEQFF
TRBV11-3,TRBD1,.,TRBJ2-7,TGTGCCAGCAGCTTAGAATGGTCAGGGGGCGACTACGAGCAGTACTTC,CASSLEWSGGDYEQYF
TRBV4-1,TRBD1,few,TRBJ2-7,TGCGCCAGCAGCCCGGGACAGGGGGCTGTCTACGAGCAGTACTTC,CASSPGQGAVYEQYF
TRBV25-1,TRBD1,few,TRBJ1-2,TGTGCCAGCAGTGACCTCCGGACAGGGGTAGGCTACACCTTC,CASSDLRTGVGYTF
TRBV5-1,.,.,TRBJ2-7,TGCGCCAGCAGCTTGTCTCGGGGTTCGGGCTACGAGCAGTACTTC,CASSLSRGSGYEQYF
TRBV5-5,TRBD1,.,TRBJ2-7,TGTGCCAGCAGCTTGGCCCCGGGACAGGCCTCCTACGAGCAGTACTTC,CASSLAPGQASYEQYF
TRBV5-4,TRBD2,.,TRBJ2-3,TGTGCCAGCAGCTTGACAGCGGGAGGGGTAGATACGCAGTATTTT,CASSLTAGGVDTQYF
TRBV4-1,.,.,TRBJ2-5,TGCGCCAGCAGCCAAGATAAGTTCTACCTCGGGACCCAGTACTTC,CASSQDKFYLGTQYF
TRBV12-5,TRBD2,.,TRBJ2-7,TGTGCTAGTGGTTCGCAAGGACTAGCGGAGTTTACCTACGAGCAGTACTTC,CASGSQGLAEFTYEQYF
TRBV5-4,.,once,TRBJ2-3,TGTGCCAGCAGCTTAAATGCGGGCCCGAACACAGATACGCAGTATTTT,CASSLNAGPNTDTQYF
TRBV18,.,.,TRBJ1-2,TGTGCCAGCTCACCAGCGAACCGTAACTATGGCTACACCTTC,CASSPANRNYGYTF
TRBV5-1,TRBD2,.,TRBJ2-1,TGCGCCAGCAGCTACTCTAGCGGGACCAATGAGCAGTTCTTC,CASSYSSGTNEQFF
TRBV16,.,.,TRBJ1-1,TGTGCCAGCAGACTACTCACCGACACTGAAGCTTTCTTT,CASRLLTDTEAFF
TRBV7-9,TRBD2,.,TRBJ2-1,TGTGCCAGCAGCTTAAGCTCAAGCGGGGGAAATGAGCAGTTCTTC,CASSLSSSGGNEQFF
TRBV7-6,TRBD2,.,TRBJ2-1,TGTGCCAGCAGCGCCCCCCCAGCGGGAGAATTGAATGAGCAGTTCTTC,CASSAPPAGELNEQFF
TRBV5-1,TRBD1,.,TRBJ2-2,TGCGCCAGCAGCCCAGGGACAGTCTCCGGGGAGCTGTTTTTT,CASSPGTVSGELFF
TRBV28,TRBD2,.,TRBJ2-7,TGTGCCACCTTTCGGGGAGGGCCGTACGAGCAGTACTTC,CATFRGGPYEQYF
TRBV28,TRBD1,.,TRBJ1-4,TGTGCCAGCAGTTCATATAACAGGGGGCTTAATGAAAAACTGTTTTTT,CASSSYNRGLNEKLFF